The clone carrying this T cell receptor (beta chain) was counted only a few times. As yet, its antigen is unknown. This CDR3 comprises 18 residues. J gave up 7 bases and V 4 bases, and 22 bases lay outside the gene matches. Germline V lookup: CDR1 MNHEY, CDR2 SMNVEV (reference sequence). The PCR used 60 Vbeta and 13 Jbeta primers. TCRdb keeps only in-frame clones here, not all; method: immunoSEQ multiplex PCR. The table records some 30,000 clones, 40% to 45% of them present only once. The sample belongs to a study of cytomegalovirus exposure and HLA in healthy donors. Study-wide context: From HLA-typed donors, an early data release held 70 million to 95 million unique TCRs. Broader study findings: A later analysis showed that HLA-associated TCR beta chains had undergone more clonal expansion than equally common others. Some TCR beta chains (roughly 150 of them) were listed as cytomegalovirus-associated. An analysis that was carried out later associated approximately 15,000 TCR beta sequences with HLA alleles at 0.05 false discovery rate.

The chain recombines TRBV27 with TRBJ2-7; 7 nucleotides agree with TRBD2. The specimen sequenced was PBMCs. The sequence derives from a woman aged 45 to 65 in good health and CMV-seronegative. CDR3 loop: CASSSQTSAVIGPKEQYF. CDR3 nucleotide sequence: TGTGCCAGCAGTTCCCAAACTAGCGCGGTGATTGGGCCTAAAGAGCAGTACTTC.